A selection of T cell receptor beta chains follows, all from one sample in a study of T cell responses to AZD1222 COVID-19 vaccine. Assay: immunoSEQ multiplex PCR; the TCRdb copy retains only in-frame clones and omits some. The sample records about 140,000 clones, approximately 90% being singletons. The sequenced sample was peripheral blood, obtained on day 0 of AZD1222 vaccination. Every receptor here comes from an adult in good health. The CDR3 runs from the conserved cysteine through the conserved F or W. A D gene is named only where the DNA matches it firmly. Clone size, where shown, is once, few, many, or a class for clones that have expanded.

J gene,D gene,clone size,V gene,CDR3 DNA,CDR3 protein
TRBJ1-6,.,.,TRBV2,TGTGCCAGCAGTGGGTTAGGTCAGGGGATGAATTCACCCCTCCACTTT,CASSGLGQGMNSPLHF
TRBJ1-5,TRBD1,.,TRBV27,TGTGCCAGCAGCCGGGACAGGGACAATCAGCCCCAGCATTTT,CASSRDRDNQPQHF
TRBJ2-2,.,.,TRBV7-6,TGTGCCAGCAGCTCCCGGACCGAGAACACCGGGGAGCTGTTTTTT,CASSSRTENTGELFF
TRBJ1-2,.,.,TRBV2,TGTGCCAGCAGTAGGGAAGGGGTGGACTATGGCTACACCTTC,CASSREGVDYGYTF
TRBJ1-3,.,once,TRBV28,TGTGCCAGCAGTTTATCCGGGGTGCTGGCCACCATATATTTT,CASSLSGVLATIYF
TRBJ1-1,.,.,TRBV12-5,TGTGCTAGTGGTTTGGTACTGAACACTGAAGCTTTCTTT,CASGLVLNTEAFF
TRBJ1-5,TRBD1,.,TRBV7-8,TGTGCCAGCAGCCCCGAACAGGGGGGAGGCAATCAGCCCCAGCATTTT,CASSPEQGGGNQPQHF
TRBJ1-1,TRBD1,.,TRBV9,TGTGCCAGCAGCGTTGGGGGACAGCTGAACACTGAAGCTTTCTTT,CASSVGGQLNTEAFF
TRBJ2-2,.,once,TRBV6-2/TRBV6-3,TGTGCCAGCAGCCCTGACCGAAACACCGGGGAGCTGTTTTTT,CASSPDRNTGELFF
TRBJ1-5,.,many,TRBV30,TGTGCCTGGAGTGTACAGGGCAATCAGCCCCAGCATTTT,CAWSVQGNQPQHF
TRBJ1-1,TRBD1,once,TRBV12-5,TGTGCTAGTGGTATAGCAGGGGGTTCTACTGAAGCTTTCTTT,CASGIAGGSTEAFF
TRBJ1-5,TRBD1,once,TRBV25-1,TGTGCCAGCTCTAGCCAGGGGGCGAATCAGCCCCAGCATTTT,CASSSQGANQPQHF
TRBJ1-2,.,few,TRBV14,TGTGCCAGCAGCCAAGATATGCGTAGCTACACCTTC,CASSQDMRSYTF
TRBJ2-2,.,.,TRBV6-5,TGTGCCAGCAGTTACCCGATCTGGGGAACCGGGGAGCTGTTTTTT,CASSYPIWGTGELFF
TRBJ1-1,.,.,TRBV6-5,TGTGCCAGCAGTCCAGGTCGGGGCAGCACTGAAGCTTTCTTT,CASSPGRGSTEAFF
TRBJ2-1,TRBD2,.,TRBV29-1,TGCAGCGTTACCTTACTACTTTCTAGCGGGAGGGCCAACAATGAGCAGTTCTTC,CSVTLLLSSGRANNEQFF
TRBJ2-1,TRBD2,.,TRBV5-1,TGCGCCAGCAGTGTGGAGGCCGGGAGGGCCGTGCAGTTCTTC,CASSVEAGRAVQFF
TRBJ2-1,TRBD2,.,TRBV19,TGTGCCAGTAGCACCTCGACGGCTAGCGGGAGTTACAATGAGCAGTTCTTC,CASSTSTASGSYNEQFF
TRBJ1-1,TRBD1,.,TRBV5-1,TGCGCCAGCAGCTTCGGGGCGACAGGGACTGAAGCTTTCTTT,CASSFGATGTEAFF
TRBJ1-5,.,.,TRBV30,TGTGCCTGGAACGGAGGTAGCAATCAGCCCCAGCATTTT,CAWNGGSNQPQHF
TRBJ1-5,TRBD1,.,TRBV27,TGTGCCAGCAGCTGGACAGGGGGCAATCAGCCCCAGCATTTT,CASSWTGGNQPQHF
TRBJ2-2,TRBD2,.,TRBV10-3,TGTGCCATCAGGCCGGGACTAGCTACCGGGGAGCTGTTTTTT,CAIRPGLATGELFF
TRBJ2-5,.,.,TRBV3-1/TRBV3-2,TGTGCCAGCAGCCAAGAGGGAAAACAAGAGACCCAGTACTTC,CASSQEGKQETQYF
TRBJ2-3,.,.,TRBV2,TGTGCCAGCCAACGATACAGTCGTTATACGCAGTATTTT,CASQRYSRYTQYF
TRBJ2-2,.,.,TRBV2,TGTGCCAGCAGTTCCCGCGCCTGGAGCGGGGAGCTGTTTTTT,CASSSRAWSGELFF
TRBJ2-3,TRBD2,once,TRBV29-1,TGCAGCGTCTTGACTAGCGGTTCCTTAGATACGCAGTATTTT,CSVLTSGSLDTQYF